Presented here are 15 T cell receptor beta chains from one specimen sequenced in a study of tumor T cells in aggressive B-cell lymphoma. The repertoire was sequenced with immunoSEQ multiplex PCR; TCRdb's copy has only in-frame clones and lacks some. Among some 1,600 clones, about 93% were seen once, and the ten largest hold roughly 7.9%. The sample comprised tumor tissue. These receptor sequences come from an adult with diffuse large B cell lymphoma. Some clones in this sample may be carry-over from other donors' samples.

This chain connects TRBV9 to TRBJ2-7; 8 positions match TRBD2. V trimming: 3 bases; J trimming: 4 bases; junction bases outside the gene matches: 6. CDR3 length equals 14 residues. Germline V CDR1 and CDR2: SGDLS, YYNGEE. The CDR3 protein is CASSAGGESYEQYF. The CDR3 region has the DNA TGTGCCAGCAGCGCGGGGGGGGAATCTTACGAGCAGTACTTC.

The chain has TRBV18 and TRBJ2-3; D perhaps matches TRBD2 (6 bases). Germline values: CDR1 KGHSH, CDR2 LQKENI. This CDR3 region has 17 residues. V gave up 1 base and J gave up 1 base, with 15 bases separating them. DNA of the CDR3: TGTGCCAGCTCACCACGAGTCGGGGGAGAGGGCACAGATACGCAGTATTTT. Its protein is CASSPRVGGEGTDTQYF. Combining the CDR3 with reference TRBV18 and TRBJ2-3 gives the whole variable domain NAGVMQNPRHLVRRRGQEARLRCSPMKGHSHVYWYRQLPEEGLKFMVYLQKENIIDESGMPKERFSAEFPKEGPSILRIQQVVRGDSAAYFCASSPRVGGEGTDTQYFGPGTRLTVL.

The chain joins TRBV6-5 to TRBJ2-1, with 7 positions matching TRBD1. The length of the CDR3 is 16 residues. The V segment lost 0 bases and the J segment 4 bases; nucleotides outside the gene matches: 6. Germline loops: CDR1 MNHEY, CDR2 SVGAGI. In nucleotides, the CDR3 is TGTGCCAGCAGTTACTCCACCGGGACAGCGTACAATGAGCAGTTCTTC. Encoded protein: CASSYSTGTAYNEQFF.

The gene calls are TRBV28 and TRBJ2-5; 10 nucleotides align to TRBD2. The junction had 5 bases not matched to a gene; V was cut back by 2 bases and J by 5 bases. In germline, CDR1 is MDHEN, CDR2 SYDVKM. The CDR3 runs 15 residues. The CDR3, as DNA: TGTGCCAGCAGTTTACAGCGGGGGGGGGCCGAGACCCAGTACTTC. It specifies CASSLQRGGAETQYF.

The chain employs TRBV27 and TRBJ2-3, with D possibly being TRBD1 (5 bases). The CDR3 spans 18 residues. Trimming took 7 bases from V and 5 from J, leaving 28 bases between them. Germline V gene lookup returns CDR1 MNHEY and CDR2 SMNVEV (reference sequence). The chain's CDR3 is CASTPIGAALRFLDTQYF. The CDR3 DNA follows: TGTGCCAGCACCCCGATAGGGGCCGCCCTCAGATTCCTAGATACGCAGTATTTT.

V usage is TRBV28 and J usage is TRBJ1-2; the match to TRBD1 covers 12 bases. V trimming: 0 bases; J trimming: 3 bases; junction bases outside the gene matches: 5. The length of the CDR3 is 17 residues. CDR1 is MDHEN and CDR2 is SYDVKM in the germline V gene. This CDR3 is CASSLWGTGGGDYGYTF. Written as DNA, the CDR3 is TGTGCCAGCAGTTTATGGGGGACAGGGGGCGGCGACTATGGCTACACCTTC.

This clone was seen only a few times. The V call is TRBV10-3, the J call TRBJ1-5; D possibly corresponds to TRBD1 (5 bases). Germline loops: CDR1 ENHRY, CDR2 SYGVKD. The CDR3 has 13 residues. The ends were cut back, 8 bases at V and 3 bases at J, with 11 bases in the middle. The CDR3 protein is CAIRQGHNQPQHF. CDR3 in DNA: TGTGCCATCCGTCAAGGACACAATCAGCCCCAGCATTTT.

Regarding this clone: A junction end diverges from the germline sequence, so it may reflect a read error. The chain carries TRBV7-3 and TRBJ2-5, with D possibly being TRBD1 (6 bases). Germline lookup yields CDR1 SGHTA and CDR2 FQGTGA. This CDR3 spans 13 amino acids. DNA of the CDR3: TGTGCCAGCAGCACAGGGAGCGGAGAAACCCAATACTTC. Translating it yields CASSTGSGETQYF.

This clone was seen once. The junction departs from germline at one end; a sequencing error may be responsible. The V call is TRBV5-4, the J call TRBJ2-3; 14 nucleotides line up with TRBD2. Germline CDR1 reads SGHNT; CDR2 reads YYREEE (reference sequence). The CDR3 covers 15 residues. The CDR3 nucleotides are TGTGTCAGCAGCTTGGGACTAGCGGGAGCAGATACGCAGTATTTT. This gives the protein CVSSLGLAGADTQYF.

This chain links TRBV7-2 with TRBJ1-2; D is ambiguous. V gave up 4 bases and J gave up 0 bases, with 6 bases separating them. In germline, CDR1 is SGHTA, CDR2 FQGNSA. The CDR3 length is 13 residues. CDR3 DNA: TGTGCCAGCAGCTCCGGGGCTAACTATGGCTACACCTTC. Its protein is CASSSGANYGYTF.

With respect to this clone: Relative to the germline gene, one junction end is altered; a read error may explain this. The V and J genes are TRBV5-6 and TRBJ1-2; TRBD1 matches 8 bases. Looked up from germline, CDR1 is SGHDT and CDR2 is YYEEEE. The CDR3 sequence is 16 residues long. The CDR3 bases are TGTGCCAGCAGCCCCGGGACAGGCGTTACTAACTATGGCTACACCTTT. Amino acids: CASSPGTGVTNYGYTF.

The chain is built from TRBV5-6 and TRBJ1-1; D perhaps matches TRBD1 (5 bases). Germline loops: CDR1 SGHDT, CDR2 YYEEEE. The CDR3 is 13 amino acids. V shed 5 bases and J shed 4 bases, with 12 bases lying between them. The CDR3 sequence: CASRPQGFTEAFF. The CDR3 nucleotides read TGTGCCAGCAGGCCGCAGGGCTTCACTGAAGCTTTCTTT.

The V gene is TRBV19, the J gene TRBJ1-4, with 8 bases matching TRBD1. Germline lookup yields CDR1 LNHDA and CDR2 SQIVND (reference sequence). The CDR3 covers 15 residues. J gave up 8 bases and V 3 bases, and 8 bases lay outside the gene matches. The CDR3 DNA reads TGTGCCAGTAGTATGAGGACAGGGATGAGCGAAAAACTGTTTTTT. Translating it yields CASSMRTGMSEKLFF. The variable domain in full, completed from reference TRBV19 and TRBJ1-4, reads DGGITQSPKYLFRKEGQNVTLSCEQNLNHDAMYWYRQDPGQGLRLIYYSQIVNDFQKGDIAEGYSVSREKKESFPLTVTSAQKNPTAFYLCASSMRTGMSEKLFFGSGTQLSVL.

The chain joins TRBV19 to TRBJ2-7; TRBD1 matches at 7 bases. Germline trimming cut 7 bases from V and 6 bases from J; bases unmatched to any gene: 15. This CDR3 comprises 15 residues. Germline assignment: CDR1 LNHDA and CDR2 SQIVND (reference sequence). CDR3 residues: CASKQEDRWGIEQYF. DNA for the CDR3: TGTGCCAGTAAACAGGAGGACAGGTGGGGTATCGAGCAGTACTTC.

The rearrangement joins TRBV7-8 to TRBJ2-7; possible D gene TRBD2, 6 bases. V lost 1 base and J lost 6, with 10 bases in between. Germline CDR1 reads SGHVS; CDR2 reads FQNEAQ. There are 13 residues in the CDR3. The CDR3 here is CASSLGTILEQYF. In nucleotides, the CDR3 is TGTGCCAGCAGCTTAGGGACTATTCTCGAGCAGTACTTC.